One sample yielded the 4 T cell receptor beta chains listed below, sequenced in a study of shared clonotypes between healthy human individuals. Profiled with immunoSEQ multiplex PCR; TCRdb holds only in-frame clones, not every one. The top ten clones hold 9.5% to 15% of a sample with 450,000 to 650,000 clones, around 81% of them seen once. The sequenced material came from PBMCs. Source of these receptors: a woman in her thirties or forties in good health. Some clones in this sample may be carry-over from other donors' samples.

The rearrangement joins TRBV6-5 to TRBJ2-7, with 9 bases aligning to TRBD1. CDR1 and CDR2 (germline): MNHEY, SVGAGI. CDR3 size: 14 residues. Trimming took 4 bases from V and 9 from J; bases not matched to a gene: 10. The CDR3 DNA sequence: TGTGCCAGCAGTTGGGGACAGGGTAGAATAGGGCAGTACTTC. The encoded protein is CASSWGQGRIGQYF.

This clone was counted once. This CDR3 reads CASSFDRGGEAFF. The DNA of the CDR3 is TGTGCCAGCAGCTTCGACAGGGGGGGTGAAGCTTTCTTT. The rearrangement uses TRBV11-3 and TRBJ1-1, with 9 bases lining up with TRBD1. J lost 7 bases, V lost 3 bases, and 3 bases had no gene match. The CDR3 consists of 13 residues. Germline CDR1 reads SGHNT; CDR2 reads YENEEA.

The rearrangement uses TRBV5-8 and TRBJ2-1; 9 nucleotides align to TRBD1. This CDR3 spans 17 amino acids. Losses at the gene ends were 4 bases for V and 5 bases for J; bases not matched to a gene: 13. CDR1 is SGHTS and CDR2 is YDEGEE in the germline V gene. CDR3 DNA: TGTGCCAGCAGCCTGGTCCCCTTGGGACAGGGAGACAATGAGCAGTTCTTC. Encoded protein: CASSLVPLGQGDNEQFF. The variable domain in full, completed from reference TRBV5-8 and TRBJ2-1, reads EAGVTQSPTHLIKTRGQQATLRCSPISGHTSVYWYQQALGLGLQFLLWYDEGEERNRGNFPPRFSGRQFPNYSSELNVNALELEDSALYLCASSLVPLGQGDNEQFFGPGTRLTVL.

This rearrangement joins TRBV19 to TRBJ2-2; D is possibly TRBD2 (6 bases). Germline V gene sequence: CDR1 LNHDA, CDR2 SQIVND (reference sequence). The V end lost 6 bases, the J end lost 1 base, and 9 bases lay between the germline ends. The CDR3 has 14 residues. As DNA, the CDR3 is TGTGCCAGTAGCACGGGACTGAACACCGGGGAGCTGTTTTTT. It translates to CASSTGLNTGELFF.